These 13 T cell receptor beta chains came from one sample sequenced in a study of technical replicates of blood from several donors. The method was immunoSEQ multiplex PCR; TCRdb's version includes in-frame clones alone and lacks a portion of them. There are roughly 72,000 clones in the sample; approximately 96% occur only once, and 0.3% to 0.35% lies in the top ten. Sequencing was done on a sample of T cells isolated from PBMCs. These receptors were collected from a human donor in good health.

CDR3 sequence: CASSRGGRGQETQYF. The CDR3 DNA reads TGTGCCAGCAGCCGCGGGGGGCGGGGCCAAGAGACCCAGTACTTC. This chain uses TRBV7-3 with TRBJ2-5; TRBD2 aligns across 8 bases. The CDR3 spans 15 residues. With 5 bases clipped from V and 1 base from J, the junction kept 6 bases outside the gene matches. CDR1 SGHTA and CDR2 FQGTGA come from the germline V gene.

The V call is TRBV9, the J call TRBJ1-1; TRBD1 might be the D (6 bases). Germline CDR1 is SGDLS and CDR2 is YYNGEE. Trimming stripped 2 bases from V and 5 bases from J, with 10 bases between. The CDR3 has 13 residues. The CDR3 bases are TGTGCCAGCAGCGTCGGGGGGCTAACTGAAGCTTTCTTT. This encodes CASSVGGLTEAFF. Filled out from reference TRBV9 and TRBJ1-1, the complete variable domain reads DSGVTQTPKHLITATGQRVTLRCSPRSGDLSVYWYQQSLDQGLQFLIQYYNGEERAKGNILERFSAQQFPDLHSELNLSSLELGDSALYFCASSVGGLTEAFFGQGTRLTVV.

The chain combines TRBV2 with TRBJ1-2; 7 positions agree with TRBD1. This CDR3 has 15 residues. Germline lookup yields CDR1 SNHLY and CDR2 FYNNEI. The trim removed 3 bases at V and 8 bases at J, leaving 12 bases unmatched. This CDR3 reads CASSDMDRKVSGYTF. In nucleotides, the CDR3 is TGTGCCAGCAGTGACATGGACAGGAAAGTCAGCGGCTACACCTTC.

The chain uses TRBV25-1 and TRBJ2-3; 8 positions match TRBD1. Germline trimming cut 4 bases from V and 5 bases from J; bases unmatched to any gene: 11. The CDR3 has 16 amino acids. Germline V gene lookup returns CDR1 MGHDK and CDR2 SYGVNS. CDR3 coding DNA: TGTGCCAGCAGTGCCTACGGACAGGGAGTCAGAGATACGCAGTATTTT. It specifies CASSAYGQGVRDTQYF.

The chain carries TRBV2 and TRBJ2-6; D gene ambiguous. Germline V gene sequence: CDR1 SNHLY, CDR2 FYNNEI. CDR3 length: 18 amino acids. V was pared by 5 bases and J by 0 bases, with 17 bases between. The CDR3 nucleotides read TGTGCCAGCAGTCCTTTACGGGTCGTGAGCTCTGGGGCCAACGTCCTGACTTTC. Translation: CASSPLRVVSSGANVLTF. Full variable domain (missing parts from reference TRBV2 and TRBJ2-6): EPEVTQTPSHQVTQMGQEVILRCVPISNHLYFYWYRQILGQKVEFLVSFYNNEISEKSEIFDDQFSVERPDGSNFTLKIRSTKLEDSAMYFCASSPLRVVSSGANVLTFGAGSRLTVL.

V and J are TRBV9 and TRBJ2-2; possibly TRBD2 for D (6 bases). Deletions cut 0 bases from V and 3 bases from J, with 12 bases between. The germline V gene has CDR1 SGDLS and CDR2 YYNGEE. The CDR3 spans 16 residues. CDR3 loop: CASSVDGGRYTGELFF. The CDR3 DNA reads as TGTGCCAGCAGCGTAGATGGAGGGAGATACACCGGGGAGCTGTTTTTT.

The chain is built from TRBV11-3 and TRBJ2-1, with TRBD2 as a possible D gene (6 bases). The CDR3 consists of 18 residues. CDR1 SGHNT and CDR2 YENEEA come from the germline V gene. The V and J ends lost 1 base and 0 bases respectively, with 16 bases between them. In nucleotides, the CDR3 is TGTGCCAGCAGCTTAGCCCCGGGAGAGATTATCTCCTACAATGAGCAGTTCTTC. This translates into CASSLAPGEIISYNEQFF. Combining the CDR3 with reference TRBV11-3 and TRBJ2-1 gives the whole variable domain EAGVVQSPRYKIIEKKQPVAFWCNPISGHNTLYWYLQNLGQGPELLIRYENEEAVDDSQLPKDRFSAERLKGVDSTLKIQPAELGDSAVYLCASSLAPGEIISYNEQFFGPGTRLTVL.

The chain uses TRBV29-1 and TRBJ1-2, with no clear D. Trimming cost V 6 bases and J 11 bases, with 25 bases left between them. This CDR3 spans 14 amino acids. The germline V gene encodes CDR1 SQVTM and CDR2 ANQGSEA. CDR3 region: CSVTPLSELWRYTF. The DNA for the CDR3 is TGCAGCGTAACACCCTTGTCAGAACTATGGAGGTACACCTTC.

The chain is built from TRBV15 and TRBJ2-4, with TRBD1 identical over 10 bases. J lost 1 base, V lost 5 bases, and 14 bases had no gene match. This CDR3 comprises 19 residues. Looked up from germline, CDR1 is LNHNV and CDR2 is YYDKDF (reference sequence). The CDR3 reads CATSERDRGSVWAKNIQYF. In DNA form, the CDR3 reads TGTGCCACCAGCGAACGGGACAGGGGTTCGGTATGGGCCAAAAACATTCAGTACTTC.

This chain uses TRBV9 with TRBJ2-7, with 7 positions matching TRBD1. V was pared by 2 bases and J by 4 bases, with 6 bases of the junction left unmatched. This CDR3 region has 14 residues. The germline V gene has CDR1 SGDLS and CDR2 YYNGEE. The CDR3 is CASSVGQQLYEQYF. CDR3 in DNA: TGTGCCAGCAGCGTGGGACAGCAGTTATACGAGCAGTACTTC.

The chain has TRBV4-1 and TRBJ1-3; D perhaps matches TRBD1 (5 bases). Trimming cost V 3 bases and J 2 bases, with 14 bases left between them. CDR3 length equals 16 residues. Looked up from germline, CDR1 is MGHRA and CDR2 is YSYEKL. The CDR3 DNA reads as TGCGCCAGCAGCCACCCCGGGGGAAATCCTGGAAACACCATATATTTT. Its protein product is CASSHPGGNPGNTIYF.

This clone appeared a single time. This CDR3 is CASSLVLPEGAFF. As DNA, the CDR3 is TGTGCCAGCAGCTTAGTACTCCCGGAGGGGGCTTTCTTT. The chain is built from TRBV7-9 and TRBJ1-1; a weak D match, TRBD1 (5 bases). Trimming removed 1 base from V and 11 bases from J, with 14 bases in between. The CDR3 length is 13 residues. CDR1 SEHNR and CDR2 FQNEAQ come from the germline V gene (reference sequence).

This clone was detected only a few times. CDR3 bases: TGTGCCAGCACCGAATTAGTCCCCAGGGGTAGCAATCAGCCCCAGCATTTT. It yields the protein CASTELVPRGSNQPQHF. The rearrangement links TRBV5-4 to TRBJ1-5, with a weak D call TRBD1 (6 bases). The germline V and J ends were trimmed by 6 bases and 0 bases, with 19 bases remaining between them. Germline V gene sequence: CDR1 SGHNT, CDR2 YYREEE (reference sequence). The CDR3 spans 17 residues.